This TCR beta chain was retrieved from a study of blood T cell repertoires in COVID-19. The CDR3 has 13 residues. V dropped 3 bases and J dropped 6 bases, with 9 bases sitting between them. The germline CDR1 and CDR2 sequences are MDHEN and SYDVKM. In the authors' workflow: Amplifying reference gene primers gave estimates of nucleated cell counts. Here immunoSEQ multiplex PCR was the method, and the copy in TCRdb shows in-frame clones only, minus some. Clone size and the V and J calls come from that table; the DNA yielded D and trimming. The data show about 340,000 clones, with roughly 90% seen just once and about 7% held by the top ten. Patients in Seattle were enrolled during active infection, then followed longitudinally.

Material: peripheral blood. The chain employs TRBV28 and TRBJ2-1; the D gene is possibly TRBD2 (5 bases). The TCR originated in a woman aged 70-85 years with COVID-19, enrolled during active disease. DNA of the CDR3: TGTGCCAGCAGTTTGATAGGGAGCAATGAGCAGTTCTTC. Protein: CASSLIGSNEQFF.